The clone carrying this TCR beta chain was picked up many times. Before being chosen for sequencing, patients had shown CD8+CD57+ cell expansion by flow cytometry. Genomic DNA, the template, was used for profiling of the TCR beta VDJ and CDR3. MiXCR was run by TCRdb on the reads, yielding one entry per CDR3 protein. Of hundreds of thousands of distinct CDR3 sequences listed, around 30% are singletons. This entry comes from a study of CD8+CD57+ T cells in acquired aplastic anemia. CDR3 length: 16 residues. V was cut by 1 base and J by 4 bases, with 14 bases left in between. Germline V gene sequence: CDR1 LNHDA, CDR2 SQIVND (reference sequence).

This TCR came from a human donor with aplastic anemia. The sequencing sample was made of sorted CD4+, CD8+, or CD8+CD57+ T cells (not recorded which) from PBMCs. The chain has TRBV19 and TRBJ1-5; weak D call: TRBD1 (6 bases). The CDR3 DNA sequence: TGTGCCAGTAGTATAGGTCGGACAGCCGGGAATCAGCCCCAGCATTTT. This translates into CASSIGRTAGNQPQHF.